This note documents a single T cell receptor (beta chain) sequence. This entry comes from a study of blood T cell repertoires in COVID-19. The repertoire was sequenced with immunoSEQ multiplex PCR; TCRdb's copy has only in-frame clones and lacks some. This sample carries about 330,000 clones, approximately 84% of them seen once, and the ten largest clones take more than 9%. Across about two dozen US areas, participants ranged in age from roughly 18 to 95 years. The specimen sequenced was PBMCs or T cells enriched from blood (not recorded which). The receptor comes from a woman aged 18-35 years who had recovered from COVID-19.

The CDR3 reads CASSVGAGDSPLHF. In DNA form, the CDR3 reads TGTGCCAGCAGCGTAGGAGCAGGGGATTCACCCCTCCACTTT. This chain connects TRBV9 to TRBJ1-6, with D perhaps matching TRBD1 (6 bases). Trimming pared 0 bases from V and 8 bases from J, leaving 9 bases between. The CDR3 extends over 14 amino acids. Germline V lookup: CDR1 SGDLS, CDR2 YYNGEE. The full variable domain, completed using reference TRBV9 and TRBJ1-6, is DSGVTQTPKHLITATGQRVTLRCSPRSGDLSVYWYQQSLDQGLQFLIQYYNGEERAKGNILERFSAQQFPDLHSELNLSSLELGDSALYFCASSVGAGDSPLHFGNGTRLTVT.